This T cell receptor beta chain was obtained from a study of T-cell reconstitution after alpha-beta-depleted transplantation in children. Unique molecular identifiers were built into the TCRbeta library. TCRdb reanalysed the PCR reads using MiXCR and keeps one entry per CDR3 protein. The table includes roughly 300,000 distinct CDR3 sequences, 11% detected once. The V end lost 2 bases, the J end lost 3 bases, and 10 bases lay between the germline ends. The CDR3 spans 14 residues. Germline V gene data show CDR1 as LNHNV and CDR2 as YYDKDF (reference sequence). Findings of the study overall: About two months after transplant, alpha-beta T cells reportedly came from several hundred expanded graft clones. T-cell counts and diversity were attributed mostly to newly produced T cells one year after transplant. TCRbeta diversity was high at day 60 in some patients (a result of surviving recipient T cells and thymic progenitors).

This clonotype was seen ten or more times. Its antigen is undetermined. The TCR was taken from a male patient aged 2-9 years who had a stem cell transplant for chronic granulomatous disease, so the T cells may come from the graft donor. The chain joins TRBV15 to TRBJ1-1; D perhaps matches TRBD1 (5 bases). This sample comprised peripheral blood, obtained 180 days after TCRalphabeta/CD19-depleted stem cell transplant. CDR3 region: CATSRSREYTEAFF. The DNA of the CDR3 is TGTGCCACCAGCAGATCCAGGGAGTACACTGAAGCTTTCTTT.